The 13 T cell receptor beta chains below come from one sample, sequenced in a study of T-cell memory formation after mild COVID-19. TCRdb re-called the 5' RACE reads with MiXCR, one entry per CDR3 protein. The sample lists under 300,000 distinct CDR3 sequences, more than 8% occurring once. The sequencing sample was made of PBMCs or a T cell subset sorted from them (not recorded which). These receptors were taken from a man aged 18 to 30 who had mild COVID-19 (a few samples of this study predate the infection). Cell type and time point are not known.

This chain joins TRBV6-5 and TRBJ2-7; possible D gene TRBD2, 6 bases. This CDR3 comprises 14 residues. CDR1 MNHEY and CDR2 SVGAGI come from the germline V gene. Trimming removed 9 bases from V and 5 bases from J, with 20 bases in between. As DNA, the CDR3 is TGTGCCAGTCACGCCGGGGGATCCCTACACGAGCAGTACTTC. Protein product: CASHAGGSLHEQYF.

The chain couples TRBV20-1 to TRBJ2-3; a weak D match, TRBD1 (5 bases). V was cut by 4 bases and J by 4 bases, with 15 bases left in between. In germline, CDR1 is DFQATT, CDR2 SNEGSKA (reference sequence). The CDR3 consists of 14 residues. The CDR3 bases are TGCAGTGCTAAGTGGCAGGGTGGCGCAGATACGCAGTATTTT. Translation gives CSAKWQGGADTQYF.

This clonotype was detected only a few times. The V and J genes are TRBV20-1 and TRBJ2-3; possible D gene TRBD2, 5 bases. The CDR3 contains 14 residues. Per the germline V gene, CDR1 is DFQATT and CDR2 is SNEGSKA (reference sequence). Trimming pared 3 bases from V and 8 bases from J, leaving 18 bases between. The CDR3 reads CSASPPGYGVTQYF. The CDR3 DNA is TGCAGTGCTAGTCCGCCGGGGTACGGTGTTACGCAGTATTTT.

A few counts support this clonotype. This chain links TRBV15 with TRBJ2-7, with D uncertain. V lost 0 bases, J lost 0 bases, and 9 bases lay in between. The CDR3 is 15 amino acids. Per the germline V gene, CDR1 is LNHNV and CDR2 is YYDKDF (reference sequence). CDR3 residues: CATSRDPIASYEQYF. CDR3 bases: TGTGCCACCAGCAGAGATCCCATCGCCTCCTACGAGCAGTACTTC.

This clonotype was counted a few times. The chain recombines TRBV9 with TRBJ1-2; no clear D gene. V shed 0 bases and J shed 6 bases, with 15 bases lying between them. Germline V CDR1 and CDR2: SGDLS, YYNGEE. This CDR3 has 15 amino acids. DNA of the CDR3: TGTGCCAGCAGCGTAGCTTCCGCATCTCGAGATGGCTACACCTTC. Translating it yields CASSVASASRDGYTF.

V usage is TRBV9 and J usage is TRBJ2-1; no reliable D call. Germline CDR1 reads SGDLS; CDR2 reads YYNGEE. The ends were cut back, 2 bases at V and 4 bases at J, with 7 bases in the middle. This CDR3 has 13 residues. CDR3 nucleotides: TGTGCCAGCAGCGTCCATGATTACAATGAGCAGTTCTTC. Residues: CASSVHDYNEQFF.

CDR3 sequence (DNA): TGTGCCAGCACCACTAGCGGGGTAATTCGAGATACGCAGTATTTT. Translated: CASTTSGVIRDTQYF. The chain combines TRBV28 with TRBJ2-3; TRBD2 agrees at 10 bases. Germline V gene data show CDR1 as MDHEN and CDR2 as SYDVKM. This CDR3 is built from 15 residues. Trimming at V came to 7 bases and at J to 5 bases, leaving 9 bases not matched to a gene.

The table lists this clonotype with many counts. The chain joins TRBV5-1 to TRBJ2-1; 15 bases are shared with TRBD2. Per germline, CDR1 SGHRS and CDR2 YFSETQ. Trimming took 4 bases from V and 7 from J; bases not matched to a gene: 3. CDR3 size: 15 residues. The CDR3 spells CASSVGTSGGNEQFF. The CDR3 region has the DNA TGCGCCAGCAGCGTCGGGACTAGCGGGGGGAATGAGCAGTTCTTC.

The chain uses TRBV6-5 and TRBJ1-2; a possible D gene is TRBD1 (5 bases). V lost 0 bases and J lost 1, with 15 bases in between. The CDR3 is 17 amino acids. Looked up from germline, CDR1 is MNHEY and CDR2 is SVGAGI. Here the CDR3 DNA reads TGTGCCAGCAGTTACTCGAGGGGAGGGGAACATAACTATGGCTACACCTTC. It encodes CASSYSRGGEHNYGYTF.

The rearrangement joins TRBV11-3 to TRBJ2-1; D is perhaps TRBD1 (5 bases). There are 14 residues in the CDR3. The germline gives CDR1 SGHNT, CDR2 YENEEA. Trimming removed 4 bases from V and 3 bases from J, with 10 bases in between. CDR3 in DNA: TGTGCCAGCAGCTCTGCAGGGATCTACAATGAGCAGTTCTTC. This encodes CASSSAGIYNEQFF.

The V gene is TRBV27, the J gene TRBJ1-5; TRBD1 matches 8 bases. The V gene end was trimmed by 0 bases and the J gene end by 7 bases; junction bases not matched to a gene: 8. CDR3 length: 16 amino acids. The V gene's germline CDR1 is MNHEY and CDR2 SMNVEV (reference sequence). CDR3 loop: CASSLSWGQAPQPQHF. The CDR3 region has the DNA TGTGCCAGCAGTTTATCGTGGGGACAGGCCCCCCAGCCCCAGCATTTT.

In this sample, this clonotype turned up many times. V and J are TRBV5-1 and TRBJ1-1; D is possibly TRBD1 (6 bases). Trimming left V 7 bases short and J 1 base short, with 14 bases between. The CDR3 is made up of 14 amino acids. Germline values: CDR1 SGHRS, CDR2 YFSETQ. The CDR3 is CASGPDRTNTEAFF. CDR3 DNA: TGCGCCAGCGGACCTGACAGGACGAACACTGAAGCTTTCTTT.

A few counts support this clonotype. This chain links TRBV4-2 with TRBJ2-5; tentatively, D is TRBD2 (7 bases). CDR1 and CDR2 from the germline V gene are LGHNA and YNFKEQ. Trimming left V 4 bases short and J 5 bases short, with 14 bases between. This CDR3 comprises 14 residues. The CDR3: CASSRDKGGETQYF. In DNA form, the CDR3 reads TGTGCCAGCAGCCGGGACAAGGGAGGGGAGACCCAGTACTTC.